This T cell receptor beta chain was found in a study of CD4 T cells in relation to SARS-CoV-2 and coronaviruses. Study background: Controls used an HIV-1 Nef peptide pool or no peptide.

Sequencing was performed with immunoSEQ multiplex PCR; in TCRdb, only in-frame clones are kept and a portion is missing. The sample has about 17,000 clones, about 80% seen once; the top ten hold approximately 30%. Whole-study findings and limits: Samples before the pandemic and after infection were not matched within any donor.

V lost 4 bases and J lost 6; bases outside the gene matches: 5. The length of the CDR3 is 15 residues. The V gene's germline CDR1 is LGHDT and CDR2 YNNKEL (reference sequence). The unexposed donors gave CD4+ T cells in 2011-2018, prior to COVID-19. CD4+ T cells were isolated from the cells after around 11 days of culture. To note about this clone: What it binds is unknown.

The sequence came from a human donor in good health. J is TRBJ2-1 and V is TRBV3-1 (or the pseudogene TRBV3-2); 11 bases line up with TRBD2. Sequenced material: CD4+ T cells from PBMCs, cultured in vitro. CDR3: CASSLAGGTGNEQFF. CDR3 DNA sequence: TGTGCCAGCAGCCTAGCGGGAGGGACGGGCAATGAGCAGTTCTTC.